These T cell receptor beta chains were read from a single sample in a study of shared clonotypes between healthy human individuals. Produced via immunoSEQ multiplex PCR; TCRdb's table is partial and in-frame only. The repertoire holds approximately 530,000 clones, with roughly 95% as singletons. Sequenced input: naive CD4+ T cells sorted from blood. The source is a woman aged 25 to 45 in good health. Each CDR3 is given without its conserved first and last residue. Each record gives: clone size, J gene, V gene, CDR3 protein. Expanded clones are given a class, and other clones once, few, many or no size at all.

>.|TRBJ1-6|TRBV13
ASSLQDSPLH
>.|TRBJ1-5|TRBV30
AWSRTISNQPQH
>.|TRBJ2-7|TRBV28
ASRSPTGSYEQY
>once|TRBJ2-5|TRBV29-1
SVEVDFAAKYQETQY
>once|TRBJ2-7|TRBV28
ASSLADYEQY
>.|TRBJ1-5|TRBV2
ASRGESHQPQH
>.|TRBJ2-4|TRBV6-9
ASSYKRGIQY
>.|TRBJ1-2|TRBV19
ASSQTGSRGYT
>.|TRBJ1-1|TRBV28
ASRMGGVTWNTEAF
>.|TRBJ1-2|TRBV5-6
ASSHQTGRRYT
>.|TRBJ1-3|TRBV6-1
ASSEAGQGGGNTIY
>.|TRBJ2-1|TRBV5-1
ASSHFPTGEYNEQF
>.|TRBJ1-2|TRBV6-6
ASSREQETYYGYT
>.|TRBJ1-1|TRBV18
ASSVGGDTEAF
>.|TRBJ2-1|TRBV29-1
SVEDSLTGGSHNEQF
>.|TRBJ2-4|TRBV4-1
ASSQAISGVLAKNIQY
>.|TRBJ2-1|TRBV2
ASSLAGGADEQF
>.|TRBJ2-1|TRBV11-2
ASSASGNYNEQF
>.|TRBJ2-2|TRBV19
ASSIRDTYTGELF
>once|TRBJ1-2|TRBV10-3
AISESGGYT
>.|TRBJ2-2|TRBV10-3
AISGDSNGELF
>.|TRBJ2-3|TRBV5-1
ASSLLIAGVSDTQY
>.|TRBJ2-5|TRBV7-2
ASSLGSSVGNNQETQY
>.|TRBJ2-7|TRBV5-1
ASSIGTSSTYEQY
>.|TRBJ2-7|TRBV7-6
ASSLGSGPYEQY
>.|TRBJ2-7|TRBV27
ASSKYPGQGTREQY
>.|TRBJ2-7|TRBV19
ASSIFPTGGRYEQY
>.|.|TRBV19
ASQTTGSSYEQY
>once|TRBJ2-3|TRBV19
ASMGGRENTDTQY
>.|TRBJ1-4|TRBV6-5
ASSLGGEKLF
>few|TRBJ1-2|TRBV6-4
ASSVGTGYGYT
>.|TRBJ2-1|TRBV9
ASSSRRLGGNEQF
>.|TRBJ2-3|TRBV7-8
ASSPRTGTSTDTQY
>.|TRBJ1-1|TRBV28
ASRRQGDWDTEAF
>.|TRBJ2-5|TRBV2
ASNRDSPNQETQY
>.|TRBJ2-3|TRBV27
ASMLAGGFTDTQY
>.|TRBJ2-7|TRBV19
ASSIGNANEQY
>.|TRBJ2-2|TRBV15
ATSDRVETGELF
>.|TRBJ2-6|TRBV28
ATGTGGAGANVLT
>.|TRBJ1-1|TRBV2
ASSDEGNTEAF
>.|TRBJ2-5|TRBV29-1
SVVRFSETQY
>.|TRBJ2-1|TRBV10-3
AISRGGSGIYNEQF